This T cell receptor (beta chain) derives from a study of vaccination effects on CD4 cells after COVID-19. The table came from immunoSEQ multiplex PCR; TCRdb's copy has only in-frame clones and leaves some out. The sample contains tens of thousands of clones, 82% of which appear only once. The CDR3 extends over 13 amino acids. Germline V CDR1 and CDR2: SGHTA, FQGTGA. V lost 5 bases and J 5 bases, leaving 12 bases between the germline ends. ViraFEST expansion of antigen-specific CD4+ T cells with viral peptide pools preceded sequencing. The culture ran for roughly 10 days before CD4+ T cells were isolated. Each participant was given two doses of one vaccine (BNT162b2 or mRNA-1273). This clone was picked up a small number of times. The antigen is unknown.

The sequences come from CD4+ T cells from PBMCs cultured with HCoV-NL63 spike peptides, collected after COVID-19 vaccination. The TCR sequence derives from a human donor who received a COVID-19 vaccine. Some clones in this sample may be carry-over from other donors' samples. The chain employs TRBV7-3 and TRBJ2-5; D call uncertain. Here the CDR3 DNA reads TGTGCCAGCAGCCGGAGCCAAGTGGAGACCCAGTACTTC. It specifies CASSRSQVETQYF.